The following is a TCR beta chain sequence with its context. With V trimmed by 2 bases and J by 7 bases, 5 bases remained unmatched. CDR1 is SGHAT, CDR2 FQNNGV, per germline. The CDR3 has 14 residues. Study processing details: Reference gene primer amplification yielded estimated nucleated cell counts. Clones were read by immunoSEQ multiplex PCR, and TCRdb kept only the in-frame ones, dropping some. D and trimming come from the DNA, and the V and J calls and clone size come from that table. Of 45,000 to 55,000 clones listed, over 70% are singletons. This sample stems from a study of blood T cell repertoires in COVID-19. About the study: COVID-19 samples, acute and convalescent, were from the United States, Italy and Spain. T cells, B-cell-depleted T cells, or PBMCs supplied cDNA or gDNA.

The TCR comes from a human donor with active or convalescent COVID-19. The donor label of this sample is uncertain. The specimen was peripheral blood. The chain combines TRBV11-2 with TRBJ1-1, with 9 positions matching TRBD1. CDR3 sequence reads: CASSLQGTGSEAFF. In DNA form, the CDR3 reads TGTGCCAGCAGCTTACAAGGGACAGGGAGTGAAGCTTTCTTT. Supplemented by reference TRBV11-2 and TRBJ1-1, the full variable domain reads EAGVAQSPRYKIIEKRQSVAFWCNPISGHATLYWYQQILGQGPKLLIQFQNNGVVDDSQLPKDRFSAERLKGVDSTLKIQPAKLEDSAVYLCASSLQGTGSEAFFGQGTRLTVV.